This is a list of T cell receptor beta chains from one sample in a study of T cell repertoires in cytomegalovirus infection. TCRdb independently ran MiXCR on the reads; one entry per CDR3 protein. In the table there are about 400,000 distinct CDR3 sequences, about a sixth of which are singletons. The sample taken for sequencing was PBMCs. The receptors were gathered from a human donor in good health (CMV status not recorded). Some clones in this sample may be carry-over from other donors' samples. CDR3s include the opening cysteine and the closing phenylalanine or tryptophan. Fields, in order: V gene, D gene, J gene, clone size, CDR3 DNA, CDR3 protein. D genes are given only for firm matches. Only part of the rows carry a size: once, few, many, or a class if the clone is expanded.

TRBV4-1	TRBD2	TRBJ2-1	few	TGCGCCAGCAGCCAAGGATCTAGCGGAGGCAATGAGCAGTTCTTC	CASSQGSSGGNEQFF
TRBV5-5	TRBD2	TRBJ2-7	-	TGTGCCAGCAGCGCGGGGACTAGTCTTTACGAGCAGTACTTC	CASSAGTSLYEQYF
TRBV5-4	TRBD1	TRBJ2-1	-	TGTGCCAGCAGCTTATTCGGGACAGGGGTCGATGAGCAGTTCTTC	CASSLFGTGVDEQFF
TRBV2	-	TRBJ2-1	-	TGTGCCAGCTCCCACTATGAGCAGTTCTTC	CASSHYEQFF
TRBV20-1	TRBD1	TRBJ2-5	-	TGCAGTGCACCGGACAGGGGAGAGACCCAGTACTTC	CSAPDRGETQYF
TRBV4-3	TRBD2	TRBJ2-5	many	TGCGCCAGCAGCCAAGATCGTCGGACTAGCGGAGAGACCCAGTACTTC	CASSQDRRTSGETQYF
TRBV7-8	-	TRBJ1-5	many	TGTGCCAGCAGCTCCCATTTACGTCAGCCCCAGCATTTT	CASSSHLRQPQHF
TRBV19	-	TRBJ1-4	-	TGTGCCAGTAGTAGAAGCCCGGGAGGTAATGAAAAACTGTTTTTT	CASSRSPGGNEKLFF
TRBV7-9	-	TRBJ1-2	-	TGTGCCAGCGGGGCAGCAGGCGCCGGCGGCGGCTACACCTTC	CASGAAGAGGGYTF
TRBV7-9	TRBD2	TRBJ2-7	many	TGTGCCAGCAGCAGGCTAGCGGAGACCTACGAGCAGTACTTC	CASSRLAETYEQYF